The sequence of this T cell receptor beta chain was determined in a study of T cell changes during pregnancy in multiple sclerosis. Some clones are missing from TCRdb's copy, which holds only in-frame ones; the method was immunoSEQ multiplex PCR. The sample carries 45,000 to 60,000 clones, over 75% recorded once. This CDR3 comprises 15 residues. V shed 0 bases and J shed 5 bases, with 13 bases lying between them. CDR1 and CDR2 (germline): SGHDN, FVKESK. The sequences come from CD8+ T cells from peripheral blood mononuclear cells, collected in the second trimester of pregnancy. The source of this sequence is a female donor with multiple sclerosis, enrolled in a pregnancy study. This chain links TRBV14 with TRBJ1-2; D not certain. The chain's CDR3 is CASSQDPRGFYGYTF. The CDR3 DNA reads TGTGCCAGCAGCCAAGACCCCAGAGGGTTTTATGGCTACACCTTC.